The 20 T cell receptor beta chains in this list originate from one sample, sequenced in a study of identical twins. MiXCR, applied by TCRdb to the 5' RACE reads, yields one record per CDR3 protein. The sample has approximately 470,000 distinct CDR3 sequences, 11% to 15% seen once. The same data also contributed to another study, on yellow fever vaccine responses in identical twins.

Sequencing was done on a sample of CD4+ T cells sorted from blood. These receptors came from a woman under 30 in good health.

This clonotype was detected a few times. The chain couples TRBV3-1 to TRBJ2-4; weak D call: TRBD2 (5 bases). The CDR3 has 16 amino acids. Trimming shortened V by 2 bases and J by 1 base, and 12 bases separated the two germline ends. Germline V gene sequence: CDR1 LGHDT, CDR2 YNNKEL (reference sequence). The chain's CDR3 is CASSQPLGGAKNIQYF. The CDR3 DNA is TGTGCCAGCAGCCAACCTCTCGGCGGGGCCAAAAACATTCAGTACTTC.

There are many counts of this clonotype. The DNA for the CDR3 is TGCGCCAGCAGCTTGGCAGGACAGAGCACAGATACGCAGTATTTT. Protein product: CASSLAGQSTDTQYF. V usage is TRBV5-1 and J usage is TRBJ2-3, with a possible D match to TRBD1 (6 bases). Looked up from germline, CDR1 is SGHRS and CDR2 is YFSETQ. The CDR3 is 15 amino acids. The ends were cut back, 0 bases at V and 0 bases at J, with 8 bases in the middle. Based on the CDR3 plus reference TRBV5-1 and TRBJ2-3, the full variable domain is KAGVTQTPRYLIKTRGQQVTLSCSPISGHRSVSWYQQTPGQGLQFLFEYFSETQRNKGNFPGRFSGRQFSNSRSEMNVSTLELGDSALYLCASSLAGQSTDTQYFGPGTRLTVL.

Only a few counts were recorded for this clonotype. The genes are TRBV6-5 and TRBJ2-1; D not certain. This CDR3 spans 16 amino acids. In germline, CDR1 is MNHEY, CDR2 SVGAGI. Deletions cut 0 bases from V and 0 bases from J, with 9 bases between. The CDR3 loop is CASSYSETTSYNEQFF. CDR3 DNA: TGTGCCAGCAGTTACTCGGAGACAACCTCCTACAATGAGCAGTTCTTC.

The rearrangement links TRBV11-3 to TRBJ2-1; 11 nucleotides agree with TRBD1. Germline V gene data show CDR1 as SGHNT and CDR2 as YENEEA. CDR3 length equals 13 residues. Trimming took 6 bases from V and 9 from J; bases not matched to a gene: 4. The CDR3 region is CASSGTGGAEQFF. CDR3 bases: TGTGCCAGCAGTGGGACAGGGGGTGCTGAGCAGTTCTTC.

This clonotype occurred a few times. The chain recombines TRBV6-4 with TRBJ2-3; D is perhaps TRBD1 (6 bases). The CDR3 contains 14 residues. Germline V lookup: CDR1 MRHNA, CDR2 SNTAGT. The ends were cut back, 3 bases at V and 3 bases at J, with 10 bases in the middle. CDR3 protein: CASSDLQGTDTQYF. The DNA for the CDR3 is TGTGCCAGCAGTGATCTCCAGGGGACAGATACGCAGTATTTT.

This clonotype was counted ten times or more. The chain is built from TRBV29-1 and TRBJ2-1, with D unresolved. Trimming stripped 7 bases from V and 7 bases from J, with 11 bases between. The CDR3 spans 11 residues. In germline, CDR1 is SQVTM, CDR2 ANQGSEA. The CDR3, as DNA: TGCAGCGCCAAGGTCGGAAATGAGCAGTTCTTC. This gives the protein CSAKVGNEQFF.

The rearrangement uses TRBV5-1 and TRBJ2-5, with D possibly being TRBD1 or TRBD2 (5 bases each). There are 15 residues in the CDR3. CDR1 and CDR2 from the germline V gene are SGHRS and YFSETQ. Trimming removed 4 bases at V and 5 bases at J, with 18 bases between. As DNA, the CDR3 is TGCGCCAGCAGCCAGACCCGGGACCCTTGGGAGACCCAGTACTTC. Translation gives CASSQTRDPWETQYF.

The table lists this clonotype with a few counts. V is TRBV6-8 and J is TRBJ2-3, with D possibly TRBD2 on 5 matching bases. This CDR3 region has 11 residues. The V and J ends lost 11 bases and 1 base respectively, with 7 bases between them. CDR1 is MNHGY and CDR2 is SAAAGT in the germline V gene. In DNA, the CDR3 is TGTGCCGGTAGCGGCACAGATACGCAGTATTTT. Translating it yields CAGSGTDTQYF.

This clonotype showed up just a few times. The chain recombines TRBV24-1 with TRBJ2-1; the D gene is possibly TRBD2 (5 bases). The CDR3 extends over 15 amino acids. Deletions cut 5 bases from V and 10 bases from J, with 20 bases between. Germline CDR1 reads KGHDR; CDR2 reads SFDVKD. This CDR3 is CATSVEAAIRTEQFF. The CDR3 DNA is TGTGCCACCAGTGTAGAAGCGGCCATTAGGACCGAGCAGTTCTTC.

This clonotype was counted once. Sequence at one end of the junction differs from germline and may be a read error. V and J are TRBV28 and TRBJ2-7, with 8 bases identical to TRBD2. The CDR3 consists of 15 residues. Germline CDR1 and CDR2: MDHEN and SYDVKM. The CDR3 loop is CASNLSGSRGHEQYF. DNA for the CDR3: TGTGCCAGCAATTTAAGCGGGAGTAGGGGCCACGAGCAGTACTTC.

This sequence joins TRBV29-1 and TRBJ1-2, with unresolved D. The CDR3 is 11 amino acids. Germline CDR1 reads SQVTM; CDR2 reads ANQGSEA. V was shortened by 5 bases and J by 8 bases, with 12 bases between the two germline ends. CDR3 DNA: TGCAGCGTTTATCTACAAGGGGGCTACACCTTC. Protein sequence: CSVYLQGGYTF.

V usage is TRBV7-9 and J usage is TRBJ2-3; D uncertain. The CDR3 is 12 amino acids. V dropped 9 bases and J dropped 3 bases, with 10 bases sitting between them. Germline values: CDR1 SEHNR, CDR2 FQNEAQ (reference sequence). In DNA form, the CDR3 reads TGTGCCAGGGCCACCGCAACAGATACGCAGTATTTT. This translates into CARATATDTQYF.

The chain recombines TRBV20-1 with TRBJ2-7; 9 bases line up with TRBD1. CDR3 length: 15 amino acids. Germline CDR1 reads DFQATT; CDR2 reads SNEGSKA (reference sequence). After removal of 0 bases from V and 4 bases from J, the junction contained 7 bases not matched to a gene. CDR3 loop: CSAREGDREIYEQYF. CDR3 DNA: TGCAGTGCTAGAGAGGGGGACAGGGAGATTTACGAGCAGTACTTC.

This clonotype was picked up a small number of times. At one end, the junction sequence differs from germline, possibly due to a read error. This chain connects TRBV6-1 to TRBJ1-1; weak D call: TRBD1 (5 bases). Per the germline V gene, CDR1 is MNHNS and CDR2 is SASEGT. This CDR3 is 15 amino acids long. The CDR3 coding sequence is TGTGCCAGCACCCACGAAATCGGGCAGGGAAGGCGGCAGCCTTTT. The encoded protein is CASTHEIGQGRRQPF.

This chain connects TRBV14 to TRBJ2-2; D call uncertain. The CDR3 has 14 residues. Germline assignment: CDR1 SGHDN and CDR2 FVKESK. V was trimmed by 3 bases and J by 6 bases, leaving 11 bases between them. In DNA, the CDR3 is TGTGCCAGCAGCCACCTCATTGCGGCCGGGGAGCTGTTTTTT. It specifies CASSHLIAAGELFF. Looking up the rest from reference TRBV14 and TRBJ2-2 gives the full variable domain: EAGVTQFPSHSVIEKGQTVTLRCDPISGHDNLYWYRRVMGKEIKFLLHFVKESKQDESGMPNNRFLAERTGGTYSTLKVQPAELEDSGVYFCASSHLIAAGELFFGEGSRLTVL.

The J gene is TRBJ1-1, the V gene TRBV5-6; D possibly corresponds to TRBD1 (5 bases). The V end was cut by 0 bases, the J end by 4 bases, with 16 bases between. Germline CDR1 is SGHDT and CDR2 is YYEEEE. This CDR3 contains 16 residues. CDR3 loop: CASSLEGYNRATEAFF. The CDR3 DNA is TGTGCCAGCAGCTTGGAGGGGTACAACCGGGCCACTGAAGCTTTCTTT.

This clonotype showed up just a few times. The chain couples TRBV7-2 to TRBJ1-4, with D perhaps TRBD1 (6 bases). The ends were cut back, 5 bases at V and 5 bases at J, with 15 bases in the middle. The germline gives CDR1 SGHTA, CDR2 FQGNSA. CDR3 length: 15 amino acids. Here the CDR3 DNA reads TGTGCCAGCAGCCATGGCGACAGGCCGAATGAAAAACTGTTTTTT. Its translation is CASSHGDRPNEKLFF.

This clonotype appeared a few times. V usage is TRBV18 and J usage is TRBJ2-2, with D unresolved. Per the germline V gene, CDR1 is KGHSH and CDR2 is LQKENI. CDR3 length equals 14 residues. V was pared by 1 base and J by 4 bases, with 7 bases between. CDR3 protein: CASSPLGFTGELFF. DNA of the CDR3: TGTGCCAGCTCACCACTCGGATTCACCGGGGAGCTGTTTTTT.

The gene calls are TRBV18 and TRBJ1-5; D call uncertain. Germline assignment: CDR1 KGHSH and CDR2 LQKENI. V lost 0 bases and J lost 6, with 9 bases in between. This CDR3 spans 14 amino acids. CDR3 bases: TGTGCCAGCTCACCACCTGGACCCTCTCAGCCCCAGCATTTT. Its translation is CASSPPGPSQPQHF.

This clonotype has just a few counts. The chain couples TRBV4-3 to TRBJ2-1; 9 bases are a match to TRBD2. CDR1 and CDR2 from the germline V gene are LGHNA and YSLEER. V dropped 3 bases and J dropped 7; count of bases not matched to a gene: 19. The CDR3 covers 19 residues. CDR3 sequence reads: CASSQTGLADALRGNEQFF. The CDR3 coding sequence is TGCGCCAGCAGCCAGACGGGACTAGCAGATGCGTTAAGGGGTAATGAGCAGTTCTTC.